The rows below give T cell receptor beta chains drawn from one sample of a study of cytomegalovirus exposure and HLA in healthy donors. The repertoire was sequenced with immunoSEQ multiplex PCR; TCRdb's copy has only in-frame clones and lacks some. The table records 110,000 or so clones, approximately 80% of them present only once. Specimen: PBMCs. The receptors here all came from a man in his fifties in good health and CMV-seropositive. The CDR3 runs from the conserved cysteine through the conserved F or W. Each record gives: J gene, D gene, V gene, clone size, CDR3 DNA, CDR3 protein. A D gene is named only where the DNA matches it firmly. Size values are once, few and many counts, or a class for expanded clones, and some rows have none.

>TRBJ2-1|TRBD1|TRBV19|.
TGTGCCAGTAGTCCCGCCGACAGGGTAATCGGGAATGAGCAGTTCTTC
CASSPADRVIGNEQFF
>TRBJ1-1|TRBD1|TRBV7-9|.
TGTGCCAGCAGCAGGTTACTCAGGGGGCGCAGACCAACTGAAGCTTTCTTT
CASSRLLRGRRPTEAFF
>TRBJ2-7|TRBD1|TRBV10-3|.
TGTGCCATCAGGAGGAAGGACAGGGGGTCGAATAGCTCCTACGAGCAGTACTTC
CAIRRKDRGSNSSYEQYF
>TRBJ1-4|.|TRBV5-1|.
TGCGCCAGCAGCATAAGGGAGGCTAATGAAAAACTGTTTTTT
CASSIREANEKLFF
>TRBJ1-1|TRBD1|TRBV10-3|.
TGTGCCATCAGTCCCGGGACAGGGAACACTGAAGCTTTCTTT
CAISPGTGNTEAFF
>TRBJ1-1|TRBD1|TRBV7-6|.
TGTGCCAGCAGCCAGGGACAGCCCCTCACTGAAGCTTTCTTT
CASSQGQPLTEAFF
>TRBJ2-3|TRBD2|TRBV6-1|.
TGTGCCAGCAGTGGGGGGGGTAGCGGAGATACGCAGTATTTT
CASSGGGSGDTQYF
>TRBJ1-6|.|TRBV14|.
TGTGCCAGCAGCCAAGCCCCCCAGGCCTCCTCCTATAATTCCCCCCTCCACTTT
CASSQAPQASSYNSPLHF
>TRBJ2-7|TRBD2|TRBV6-5|.
TGTGCCAGCAGTTACTCGGGCGGGAGGAGCTCCTACGAGCAGTACTTC
CASSYSGGRSSYEQYF
>TRBJ1-1|.|TRBV6-5|.
TGTGCCAGCAGTGTACGAACGGGGATTGCCACTGAAGCTTTCTTT
CASSVRTGIATEAFF
>TRBJ2-6|TRBD2|TRBV4-1|.
TGCGCCAGCAGCCAAGTTGGAGCAGCGGGGGGGCCCCCTGGGGCCAACGTCCTGACTTTC
CASSQVGAAGGPPGANVLTF
>TRBJ1-1|TRBD1|TRBV14|.
TGTGCCAGCAGCCCTACCCGGACAGGGAAGATTTTAGCTTTCTTT
CASSPTRTGKILAFF
>TRBJ1-1|TRBD1|TRBV28|.
TGTGCCAGCAGTTTAGGGACAGGGAGGGCAACTGAAGCTTTCTTT
CASSLGTGRATEAFF
>TRBJ2-7|.|TRBV10-3|.
TGTGCCATCAGTGAGTCGGTGACTATTTTCTCCTACGAGCAGTACTTC
CAISESVTIFSYEQYF
>TRBJ2-5|TRBD1|TRBV5-1|few
TGCGCCAGCAGCTTGGCCATTGACAGGGGGCAAGAGACCCAGTACTTC
CASSLAIDRGQETQYF
>TRBJ1-2|.|TRBV28|.
TGTGCCAGCAGTTGGAGGTCGGGCCGCTATGGCTACACCTTC
CASSWRSGRYGYTF
>TRBJ1-6|TRBD1|TRBV7-2|once
TGTGCCAGCAGCCCTCAGGGGGCGGAAAATTCACCCCTCCACTTT
CASSPQGAENSPLHF
>TRBJ2-5|TRBD2|TRBV7-9|.
TGTGCCAGCAGCTCCCCGCAGACTAGCGGGAGCGCAGAGACCCAGTACTTC
CASSSPQTSGSAETQYF
>TRBJ2-7|TRBD1|TRBV27|.
TGTGCCAGCAGGTCCCTCGGGACAGGTACCGACGAGCAGTACTTC
CASRSLGTGTDEQYF
>TRBJ2-3|TRBD2|TRBV5-4|.
TGTGCCAGCAGCTTTGGGTCTAGCGGGGTTAGCACAGATACGCAGTATTTT
CASSFGSSGVSTDTQYF
>TRBJ1-2|.|TRBV30|few
TGTGCCTGGCTAACCGGGGGGACGAACTATGGCTACACCTTC
CAWLTGGTNYGYTF
>TRBJ1-5|TRBD1|TRBV5-8|.
TGTGCCAGCAGCTTGGAAGGACAGGGCCGACAGCCCCAGCATTTT
CASSLEGQGRQPQHF
>TRBJ2-1|.|TRBV29-1|.
TGCAGCGTTCCCAGGGGCAGGGATAACAATGAGCAGTTCTTC
CSVPRGRDNNEQFF
>TRBJ2-5|.|TRBV7-2|once
TGTGCCAGCAGCTTAGAGGGACTAGGGGGCTTTGAGACCCAGTACTTC
CASSLEGLGGFETQYF
>TRBJ1-1|TRBD1|TRBV5-4|.
TGTGCCAGCAGCTCGGGCGACAGGGTTGGCACTGAAGCTTTCTTT
CASSSGDRVGTEAFF
>TRBJ2-7|.|TRBV7-2|.
TGTGCCAGCAGCTTATTGCTAGCGATCCCCTACGAGCAGTACTTC
CASSLLLAIPYEQYF
>TRBJ2-7|.|TRBV6-5|.
TGTGCCAGCAGGCTAATCTACGAGCAGTACTTC
CASRLIYEQYF
>TRBJ2-5|TRBD2|TRBV5-5|once
TGTGCCAGCAGCTGGGAGCGGGGTCAAGAGACCCAGTACTTC
CASSWERGQETQYF
>TRBJ1-2|.|TRBV7-9|.
TGTGCCAGCAGCCGGGACACCGCCTATGGCTACACCTTC
CASSRDTAYGYTF
>TRBJ2-7|TRBD1|TRBV4-2|once
TGTGCCAGCAGCCTAAGTGGGTGGACAGGGGACTACGAGCAGTACTTC
CASSLSGWTGDYEQYF
>TRBJ1-5|.|TRBV18|.
TGTGCCAGCTCACAGAGTAGCAATCAGCCCCAGCATTTT
CASSQSSNQPQHF
>TRBJ2-1|.|TRBV4-3|.
TGCGCCAGCAGCCAAGGTCACCTGGGGGGTCGAACTAATGAGCAGTTCTTC
CASSQGHLGGRTNEQFF
>TRBJ2-6|TRBD1|TRBV30|.
TGTGCCTGGAGGGGACAGGTACCCTCTGGGGCCAACGTCCTGACTTTC
CAWRGQVPSGANVLTF
>TRBJ1-1|.|TRBV7-2|.
TGTGCCACCGAAAAAAACACCGGGACAACGGCTTTCTTT
CATEKNTGTTAFF
>TRBJ1-4|.|TRBV28|.
TGCGCCTGCAGTTTATCCCGGACAGAGCTGTTTTTT
CACSLSRTELFF
>TRBJ2-7|TRBD1|TRBV4-1|.
TGCGCCAGCAGCCAACCGGGACAGGGCTCCCGCGAGCAGTACTTC
CASSQPGQGSREQYF
>TRBJ1-4|.|TRBV11-2|.
TGTGCCAGCAGCTTAGTAGGGCTGGGGCGACTGTTTTTT
CASSLVGLGRLFF
>TRBJ1-2|TRBD1|TRBV5-4|.
TGTGCCAGCAGCTGGAAGGGGGCTGACTATGGCTACACCTTC
CASSWKGADYGYTF
>TRBJ1-2|TRBD1|TRBV12-5|.
TGTGCTAGTGGTTTCCCGGACAGGCCTAACTATGGCTACACCTTC
CASGFPDRPNYGYTF
>TRBJ2-7|TRBD2|TRBV11-2|.
TGTGCCAGCAGCTTAGCCCCCGGGGGGTCCTACGAGCAGTACTTC
CASSLAPGGSYEQYF
>TRBJ1-1|TRBD1|TRBV7-2|.
TGTGCCAGCAGCTCACAGGGGGCGAGGACTGAAGCTTTCTTT
CASSSQGARTEAFF
>TRBJ2-5|.|TRBV13|.
TGTGCCAGCAGCTTAAGGGGGCAAGAGACCCAGTACTTC
CASSLRGQETQYF
>TRBJ2-3|TRBD2|TRBV7-2|.
TGTGCCAGCAGCCTCCGACTAGCGGGGGGAGCAGATACGCAGTATTTT
CASSLRLAGGADTQYF
>TRBJ1-2|.|TRBV2|.
TGTGCCAGCAGGGCCCGAGGGGAGGTCTATGGCTACACCTTC
CASRARGEVYGYTF
>TRBJ1-2|TRBD1|TRBV4-2|.
TGTGCCAGCAGCCCCGGGACAGGGAACAACTATGGCTACACCTTC
CASSPGTGNNYGYTF
>TRBJ2-7|TRBD1|TRBV29-1|.
TGCAGCGCCCTGGGACAGGGGGCCTACGAGCAGTACTTC
CSALGQGAYEQYF
>TRBJ1-6|TRBD1|TRBV30|.
TGTGCCTGGAGTGCCCAGGGGGCGTATTCACCCCTCCACTTT
CAWSAQGAYSPLHF
>TRBJ1-5|.|TRBV30|.
TGTGCCTGGAGTGTACACGGCAATCAGCCCCAGCATTTT
CAWSVHGNQPQHF
>TRBJ2-5|.|TRBV7-6|.
TGTGCCAGCAGCTTAGAGAGGGGGGGGACCCAGTACTTC
CASSLERGGTQYF
>TRBJ2-7|TRBD1|TRBV29-1|.
TGCAGCGTAGGGGACAGCCCGTCCTCCTACGAGCAGTACTTC
CSVGDSPSSYEQYF
>TRBJ2-7|TRBD2|TRBV30|.
TGTGCCTGGATTCGGGGGGATCCCTACGAGCAGTACTTC
CAWIRGDPYEQYF
>TRBJ2-5|TRBD1|TRBV15|.
TGTGCCACCAGCATACGACAGGGTGGAGAGACCCAGTACTTC
CATSIRQGGETQYF
>TRBJ2-2|.|TRBV6-1|.
TGTGCCAGCAGCCAGTGGAGGAACACCGGGGAGCTGTTTTTT
CASSQWRNTGELFF
>TRBJ2-7|TRBD1|TRBV19|.
TGTGCCAGTAGTCCGGGAATAGACAGGGTGTTTGGGGAGCAGTACTTC
CASSPGIDRVFGEQYF
>TRBJ2-1|TRBD2|TRBV30|.
TGTGCCTGGAGCAGAAAAGGACTAGCGGGAGGGCCTCAGTTCTTC
CAWSRKGLAGGPQFF
>TRBJ1-1|.|TRBV6-6|few
TGTGCCAGCAGTTCAGGGGTAGGGAACACTGAAGCTTTCTTT
CASSSGVGNTEAFF
>TRBJ2-7|.|TRBV14|.
TGTGCCAGCAGCCAATACGGGAACTACGAGCAGTACTTC
CASSQYGNYEQYF
>TRBJ2-7|.|TRBV6-5|.
TGTGCCAGCGGTGGTGGAGACAGTCTCTCCTACGAGCAGTACTTC
CASGGGDSLSYEQYF
>TRBJ2-1|TRBD2|TRBV10-3|.
TGTGCCATCAGGGGTGTTAGCGGGAGTAACAGCTCCTACAATGAGCAGTTCTTC
CAIRGVSGSNSSYNEQFF